This TCR beta chain was captured in a study of Ad26.COV2.S vaccination and SARS-CoV-2 variants. Treatment defined: roughly 20 received Ad26.COV2.S at low or high dose, single or two shots; several received placebo; per-sample allocation not given. Sampling was done on day 63 after the first vaccine or placebo injection. TCRdb's copy holds only in-frame clones and misses some; the assay was immunoSEQ multiplex PCR. The profile shows 450,000 to 550,000 clones, approximately 92% of them singletons. Germline V gene data show CDR1 as LNHDA and CDR2 as SQIVND (reference sequence). CDR3 length: 14 residues. Trimming stripped 3 bases from V and 4 bases from J, with 12 bases between.

The clonotype originates from a person aged 18 to 65 who received the Ad26.COV2.S COVID-19 vaccine or a placebo. The gene calls are TRBV19 and TRBJ1-2; possibly TRBD1 for D (5 bases). The source material was peripheral blood, sampled in a trial of Ad26.COV2.S vaccine versus placebo. The DNA for the CDR3 is TGTGCCAGTAGTATGACCCCGGGGGGCTATGGCTACACCTTC. Its protein is CASSMTPGGYGYTF.